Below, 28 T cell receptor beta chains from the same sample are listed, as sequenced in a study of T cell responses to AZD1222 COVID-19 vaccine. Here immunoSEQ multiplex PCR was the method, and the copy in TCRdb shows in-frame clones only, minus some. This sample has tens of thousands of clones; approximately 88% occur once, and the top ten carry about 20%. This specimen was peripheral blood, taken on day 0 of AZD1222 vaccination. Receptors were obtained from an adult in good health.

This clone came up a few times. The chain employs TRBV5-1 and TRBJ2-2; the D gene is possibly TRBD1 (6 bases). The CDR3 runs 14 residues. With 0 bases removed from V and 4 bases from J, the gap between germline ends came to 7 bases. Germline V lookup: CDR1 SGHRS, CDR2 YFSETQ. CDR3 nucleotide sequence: TGCGCCAGCAGCTTGGTACAGGGCACCGGGGAGCTGTTTTTT. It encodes CASSLVQGTGELFF.

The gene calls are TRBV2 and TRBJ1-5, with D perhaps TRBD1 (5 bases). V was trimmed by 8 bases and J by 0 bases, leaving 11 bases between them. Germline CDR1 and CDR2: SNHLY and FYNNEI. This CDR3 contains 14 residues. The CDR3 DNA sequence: TGTGCCAGCGCCGACAGTTATAGCAATCAGCCCCAGCATTTT. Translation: CASADSYSNQPQHF. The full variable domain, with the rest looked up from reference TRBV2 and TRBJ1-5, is EPEVTQTPSHQVTQMGQEVILRCVPISNHLYFYWYRQILGQKVEFLVSFYNNEISEKSEIFDDQFSVERPDGSNFTLKIRSTKLEDSAMYFCASADSYSNQPQHFGDGTRLSIL.

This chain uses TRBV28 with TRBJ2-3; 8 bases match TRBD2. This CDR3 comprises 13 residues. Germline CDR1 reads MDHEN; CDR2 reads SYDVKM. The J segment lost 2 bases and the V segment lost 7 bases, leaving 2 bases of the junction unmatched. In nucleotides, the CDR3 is TGTGCCAGCAACGGGGGGGCCACAGATACGCAGTATTTT. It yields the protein CASNGGATDTQYF.

The CDR3 bases are TGTGCCACCAGCGGAACCCAACTAGCGGGATATGACGAGCAGTACTTC. Amino acids: CATSGTQLAGYDEQYF. V gene TRBV15 combines with J gene TRBJ2-7; 10 nucleotides agree with TRBD2. Unmatched junction bases numbered 12, after V lost 5 bases and J lost 5 bases. This CDR3 has 16 residues. In germline, CDR1 is LNHNV, CDR2 YYDKDF (reference sequence).

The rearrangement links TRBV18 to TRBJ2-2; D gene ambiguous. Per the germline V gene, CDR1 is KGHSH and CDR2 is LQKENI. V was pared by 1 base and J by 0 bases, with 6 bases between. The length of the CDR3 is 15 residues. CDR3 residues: CASSPQNSNTGELFF. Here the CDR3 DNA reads TGTGCCAGCTCACCACAAAATTCGAACACCGGGGAGCTGTTTTTT.

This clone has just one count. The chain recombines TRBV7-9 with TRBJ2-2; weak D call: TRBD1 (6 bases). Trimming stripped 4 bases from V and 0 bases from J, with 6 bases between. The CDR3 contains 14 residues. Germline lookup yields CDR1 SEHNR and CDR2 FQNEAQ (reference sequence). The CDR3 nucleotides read TGTGCCAGCAGCTCAGGGGCGAACACCGGGGAGCTGTTTTTT. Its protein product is CASSSGANTGELFF.

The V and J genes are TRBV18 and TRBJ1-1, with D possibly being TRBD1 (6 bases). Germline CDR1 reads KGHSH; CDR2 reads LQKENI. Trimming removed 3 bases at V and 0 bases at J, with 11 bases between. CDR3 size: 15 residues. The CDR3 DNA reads TGTGCCAGCTCACCGAACAGGGATATGAACACTGAAGCTTTCTTT. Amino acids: CASSPNRDMNTEAFF.

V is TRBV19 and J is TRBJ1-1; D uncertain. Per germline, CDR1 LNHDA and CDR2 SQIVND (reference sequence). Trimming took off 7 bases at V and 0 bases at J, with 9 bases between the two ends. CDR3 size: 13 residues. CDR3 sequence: CASTEILNTEAFF. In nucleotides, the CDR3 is TGTGCCAGTACCGAGATTTTGAACACTGAAGCTTTCTTT.

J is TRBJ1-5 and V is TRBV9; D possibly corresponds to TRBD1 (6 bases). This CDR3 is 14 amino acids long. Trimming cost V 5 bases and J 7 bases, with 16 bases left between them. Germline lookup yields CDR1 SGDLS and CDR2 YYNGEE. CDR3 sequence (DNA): TGTGCCAGCAGTCCAGGTGGGGGGGCACAGCCCCAGCATTTT. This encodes CASSPGGGAQPQHF.

The CDR3 DNA sequence: TGCGCCAGCAGCTCGACAGGGGGCTCCTACGAGCAGTACTTC. Amino acid sequence: CASSSTGGSYEQYF. The J gene is TRBJ2-7, the V gene TRBV5-1; the match to TRBD1 covers 9 bases. The junction had 1 base not matched to a gene; V was cut back by 3 bases and J by 0 bases. Looked up from germline, CDR1 is SGHRS and CDR2 is YFSETQ. CDR3 length: 14 residues. The whole variable domain, filled in from reference TRBV5-1 and TRBJ2-7, reads KAGVTQTPRYLIKTRGQQVTLSCSPISGHRSVSWYQQTPGQGLQFLFEYFSETQRNKGNFPGRFSGRQFSNSRSEMNVSTLELGDSALYLCASSSTGGSYEQYFGPGTRLTVT.

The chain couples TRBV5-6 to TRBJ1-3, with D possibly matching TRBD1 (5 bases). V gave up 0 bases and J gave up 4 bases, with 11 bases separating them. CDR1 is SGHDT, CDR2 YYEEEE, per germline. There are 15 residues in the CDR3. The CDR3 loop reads CASSLELGEGNTIYF. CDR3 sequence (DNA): TGTGCCAGCAGCTTGGAGTTAGGGGAAGGAAACACCATATATTTT.

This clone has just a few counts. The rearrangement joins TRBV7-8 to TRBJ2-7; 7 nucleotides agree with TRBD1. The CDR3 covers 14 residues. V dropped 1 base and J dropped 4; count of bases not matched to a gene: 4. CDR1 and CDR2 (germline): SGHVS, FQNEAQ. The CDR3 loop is CASSLEGARYEQYF. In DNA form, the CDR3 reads TGTGCCAGCAGCTTAGAGGGGGCAAGGTACGAGCAGTACTTC.

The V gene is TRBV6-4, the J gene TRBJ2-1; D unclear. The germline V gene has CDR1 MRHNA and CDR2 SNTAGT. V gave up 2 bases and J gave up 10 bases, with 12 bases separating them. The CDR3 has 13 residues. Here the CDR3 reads CASSDTQFTEQFF. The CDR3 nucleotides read TGTGCCAGCAGTGACACCCAGTTCACGGAGCAGTTCTTC.

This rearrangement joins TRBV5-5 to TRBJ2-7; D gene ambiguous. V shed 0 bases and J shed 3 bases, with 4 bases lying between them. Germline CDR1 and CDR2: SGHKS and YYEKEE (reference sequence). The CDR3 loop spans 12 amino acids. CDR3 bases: TGTGCCAGCAGCTTGGAGGTCTACGAGCAGTACTTC. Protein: CASSLEVYEQYF.

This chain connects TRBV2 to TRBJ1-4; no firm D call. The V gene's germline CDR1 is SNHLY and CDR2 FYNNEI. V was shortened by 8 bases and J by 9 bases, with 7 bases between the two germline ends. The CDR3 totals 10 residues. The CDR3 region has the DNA TGTGCCAGCGCCGGGAAAAAACTGTTTTTT. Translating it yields CASAGKKLFF.

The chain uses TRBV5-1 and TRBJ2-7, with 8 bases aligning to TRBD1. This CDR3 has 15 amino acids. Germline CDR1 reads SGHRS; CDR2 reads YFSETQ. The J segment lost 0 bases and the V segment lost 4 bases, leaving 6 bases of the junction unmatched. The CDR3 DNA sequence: TGCGCCAGCAGCGGCTGGACAGGGACCTCCTACGAGCAGTACTTC. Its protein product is CASSGWTGTSYEQYF.

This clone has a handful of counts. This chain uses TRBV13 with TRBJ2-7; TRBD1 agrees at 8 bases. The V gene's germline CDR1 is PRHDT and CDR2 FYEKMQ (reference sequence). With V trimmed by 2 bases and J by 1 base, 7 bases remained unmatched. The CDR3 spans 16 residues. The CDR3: CASSLQGASMSYEQYF. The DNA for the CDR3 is TGTGCCAGCAGCTTACAGGGGGCAAGTATGTCCTACGAGCAGTACTTC.

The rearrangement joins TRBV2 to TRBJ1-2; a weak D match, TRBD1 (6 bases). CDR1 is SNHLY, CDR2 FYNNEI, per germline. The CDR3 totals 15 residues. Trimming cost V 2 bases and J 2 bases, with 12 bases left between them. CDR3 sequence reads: CASSEMGGGNYGYTF. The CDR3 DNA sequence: TGTGCCAGCAGTGAAATGGGAGGGGGGAACTATGGCTACACCTTC.

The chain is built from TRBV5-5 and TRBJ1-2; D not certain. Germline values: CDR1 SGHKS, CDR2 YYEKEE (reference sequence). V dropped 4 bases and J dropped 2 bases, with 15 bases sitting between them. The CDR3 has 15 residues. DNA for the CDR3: TGTGCCAGCAGCGAAGACGGGAGTCGAAACTATGGCTACACCTTC. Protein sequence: CASSEDGSRNYGYTF.

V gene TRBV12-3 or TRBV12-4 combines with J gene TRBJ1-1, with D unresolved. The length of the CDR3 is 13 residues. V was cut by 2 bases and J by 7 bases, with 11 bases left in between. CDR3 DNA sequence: TGTGCCAGCAGTTTAAATCGGAGATTTGAAGCTTTCTTT. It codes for CASSLNRRFEAFF.

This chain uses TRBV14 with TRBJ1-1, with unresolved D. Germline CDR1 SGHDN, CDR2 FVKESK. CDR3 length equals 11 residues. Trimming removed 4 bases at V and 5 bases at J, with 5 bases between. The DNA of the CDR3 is TGTGCCAGCAGCCCCCATACTGAAGCTTTCTTT. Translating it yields CASSPHTEAFF.

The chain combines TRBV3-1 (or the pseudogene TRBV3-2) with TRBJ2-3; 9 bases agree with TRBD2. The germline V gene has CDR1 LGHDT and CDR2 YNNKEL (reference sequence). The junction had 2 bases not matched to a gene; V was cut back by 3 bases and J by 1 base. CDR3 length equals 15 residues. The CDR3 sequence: CASSQVAGGTDTQYF. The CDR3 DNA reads TGTGCCAGCAGCCAGGTAGCGGGGGGCACAGATACGCAGTATTTT.

The CDR3 reads CASSFYRGKNTEAFF. The CDR3 region has the DNA TGTGCCAGCAGCTTTTACAGAGGGAAGAACACTGAAGCTTTCTTT. The chain is built from TRBV5-6 and TRBJ1-1, with no clear D. This CDR3 has 15 residues. Trimming removed 2 bases at V and 1 base at J, with 12 bases between. The germline CDR1 and CDR2 sequences are SGHDT and YYEEEE.

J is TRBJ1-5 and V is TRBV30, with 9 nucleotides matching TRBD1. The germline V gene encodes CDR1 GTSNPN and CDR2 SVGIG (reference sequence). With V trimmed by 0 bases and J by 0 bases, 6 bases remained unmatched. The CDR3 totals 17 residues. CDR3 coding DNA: TGTGCCTGGAGTGTCGACAGGGGGAGCTATAGCAATCAGCCCCAGCATTTT. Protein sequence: CAWSVDRGSYSNQPQHF.

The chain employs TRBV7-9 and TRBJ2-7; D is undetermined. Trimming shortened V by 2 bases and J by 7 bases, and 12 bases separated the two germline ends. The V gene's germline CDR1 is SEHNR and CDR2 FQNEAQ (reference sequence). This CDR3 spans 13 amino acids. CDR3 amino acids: CASSLRWEREQYF. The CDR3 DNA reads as TGTGCCAGCAGCTTACGGTGGGAAAGGGAGCAGTACTTC.

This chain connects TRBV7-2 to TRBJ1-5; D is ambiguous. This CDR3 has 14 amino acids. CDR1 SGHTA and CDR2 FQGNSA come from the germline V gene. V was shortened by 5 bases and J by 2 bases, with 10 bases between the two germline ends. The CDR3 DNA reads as TGTGCCAGCAGCCCTAACCTGGGCAATCAGCCCCAGCATTTT. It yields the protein CASSPNLGNQPQHF.

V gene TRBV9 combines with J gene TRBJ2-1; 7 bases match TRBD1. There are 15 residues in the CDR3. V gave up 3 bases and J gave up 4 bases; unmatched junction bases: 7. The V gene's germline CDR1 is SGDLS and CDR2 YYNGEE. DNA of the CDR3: TGTGCCAGCAGCGCCTCGACAGGGAGATACAATGAGCAGTTCTTC. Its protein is CASSASTGRYNEQFF.

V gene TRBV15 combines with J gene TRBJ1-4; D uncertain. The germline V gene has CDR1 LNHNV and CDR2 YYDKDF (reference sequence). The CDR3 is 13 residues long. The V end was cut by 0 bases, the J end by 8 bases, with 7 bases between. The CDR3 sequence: CATSRDAGEKLFF. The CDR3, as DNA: TGTGCCACCAGCAGAGATGCTGGGGAAAAACTGTTTTTT.